These T cell receptor beta chains were read from a single sample in a study of early T cells in non-severe SARS-CoV-2 infection. MiXCR, run by TCRdb on the 5' RACE reads, gives a single entry per CDR3 protein. The table has about 30,000 distinct CDR3 sequences, roughly 4.9% seen once; the top ten hold approximately 3.5%. The sample comprised whole blood. These TCRs come from an adult who was a healthcare worker with PCR-confirmed SARS-CoV-2 infection or an uninfected control (not recorded which). The CDR3 runs from the conserved cysteine through the conserved F or W. The D gene is left open where the match is weak. The size of a clone is reported for some rows only, either as once, few or many, or as a class for expanded clones.

V gene,J gene,D gene,clone size,CDR3 protein,CDR3 DNA
TRBV7-9,TRBJ2-3,.,many,CASSRSISTDTQYF,TGTGCCAGCAGCCGTTCCATAAGCACAGATACGCAGTATTTT
TRBV6-2/TRBV6-3,TRBJ2-1,TRBD1,many,CASSYSTGGNEQFF,TGTGCCAGCAGTTACTCGACAGGGGGCAATGAGCAGTTCTTC
TRBV7-2,TRBJ2-4,.,many,CASSLGQNIQYF,TGTGCCAGCAGCTTAGGGCAGAACATTCAGTACTTC
TRBV11-3,TRBJ2-5,.,few,CASSLGDETQYF,TGTGCCAGCAGCTTAGGGGATGAGACCCAGTACTTC
TRBV4-2,TRBJ1-5,TRBD1,many,CASSQETGVNQPQHF,TGTGCCAGCAGCCAAGAAACAGGGGTCAATCAGCCCCAGCATTTT
TRBV7-2,TRBJ2-5,TRBD2,.,CASCSAPGSGEKTQYF,TGCGCCAGCTGCTCGGCACCCGGGAGCGGGGAAAAGACCCAGTACTTC
TRBV16,TRBJ1-1,.,.,CASSQFQVNTEAFF,TGTGCCAGCAGCCAATTTCAGGTGAACACTGAAGCTTTCTTT
TRBV28,TRBJ1-5,.,many,CASSLELDQPQHF,TGTGCCAGCAGTTTAGAGCTAGATCAGCCCCAGCATTTT
TRBV2,TRBJ2-2,.,few,CASNGEAGELFF,TGTGCCAGCAATGGCGAGGCCGGGGAGCTGTTTTTT
TRBV12-3/TRBV12-4,TRBJ2-3,TRBD2,few,CASKTQGRERTDTQYF,TGTGCCAGCAAAACTCAAGGGCGGGAGAGAACAGATACGCAGTATTTT
TRBV6-2/TRBV6-3,TRBJ2-1,TRBD2,medium-sized,CASSGASGIDEQFF,TGTGCCAGCAGTGGGGCCAGCGGGATCGATGAGCAGTTCTTC
TRBV18,TRBJ1-1,.,many,CASSPRGNTEAFF,TGTGCCAGCTCACCACGGGGGAACACTGAAGCTTTCTTT
TRBV5-4,TRBJ2-5,TRBD2,.,CASSPRTSGARGETQYF,TGTGCCAGCAGCCCCCGGACTAGCGGAGCAAGGGGGGAGACCCAGTACTTC
TRBV7-9,TRBJ2-3,.,few,CATRTDPTDTQYF,TGTGCCACCAGAACGGACCCCACAGATACGCAGTATTTT
TRBV12-5,TRBJ2-6,.,many,CASGLVRDGVSGANVLTF,TGTGCTAGTGGTTTGGTCCGGGACGGAGTCTCTGGGGCCAACGTCCTGACTTTC
TRBV9,TRBJ2-5,TRBD2,many,CASSVDHPGLAGKQETQYF,TGTGCCAGCAGCGTAGACCACCCGGGACTAGCGGGAAAGCAAGAGACCCAGTACTTC
TRBV28,TRBJ2-7,TRBD2,.,CASSLASGTYEQYF,TGTGCCAGCAGTTTGGCTAGCGGAACCTACGAGCAGTACTTC
TRBV28,TRBJ1-6,.,many,CASVQGSNSPLHF,TGTGCCAGCGTGCAGGGATCCAATTCACCCCTCCACTTT
TRBV20-1,TRBJ2-7,.,.,CSARDRDPDGTYEQYF,TGCAGTGCTAGAGATCGAGACCCGGACGGCACCTACGAGCAGTACTTC
TRBV6-4,TRBJ2-2,TRBD1,few,CASSDSGTGPSTGELFF,TGTGCCAGCAGTGACTCTGGGACAGGGCCCTCCACCGGGGAGCTGTTTTTT
TRBV18,TRBJ1-2,.,many,CASSTTGRLYGYTF,TGTGCCAGCTCAACAACAGGACGGCTCTATGGCTACACCTTC
TRBV7-3,TRBJ2-3,TRBD1,few,CASSKSPGGADTQYF,TGTGCCAGCAGCAAGTCCCCAGGGGGCGCAGATACGCAGTATTTT
TRBV20-1,TRBJ2-1,TRBD2,few,CSARDPGLAGGREQFF,TGCAGTGCTAGAGATCCCGGACTAGCGGGAGGGCGTGAGCAGTTCTTC
TRBV20-1,TRBJ2-7,TRBD1,few,CSATTTGYGYEQYF,TGCAGTGCGACCACGACAGGGTACGGCTACGAGCAGTACTTC
TRBV7-2,TRBJ2-7,.,many,CASSPLGNEQYF,TGTGCCAGCAGCCCTCTTGGGAACGAGCAGTACTTC
TRBV7-9,TRBJ2-1,TRBD2,many,CASSLVGGLGYNEQFF,TGTGCCAGCAGCTTAGTTGGGGGACTAGGCTACAATGAGCAGTTCTTC
TRBV7-2,TRBJ2-1,TRBD2,few,CASSLTSVNEQFF,TGTGCCAGCAGCTTAACTAGCGTGAATGAGCAGTTCTTC
TRBV7-2,TRBJ2-1,.,many,CASSPEGFSSYNEQFF,TGTGCCAGCAGCCCCGAGGGCTTTAGCTCCTACAATGAGCAGTTCTTC
TRBV18,TRBJ2-1,TRBD2,.,CASSPPGTSWSYNEQFF,TGTGCCAGCTCACCCCCCGGGACTAGCTGGTCCTACAATGAGCAGTTCTTC
TRBV7-9,TRBJ2-7,.,few,CASSSDRVGYEQYF,TGTGCCAGCAGCTCGGACAGAGTTGGTTACGAGCAGTACTTC
TRBV10-3,TRBJ2-3,.,few,CAISEVAGTDTQYF,TGTGCCATCAGTGAGGTGGCGGGTACAGATACGCAGTATTTT
TRBV12-3/TRBV12-4,TRBJ2-1,.,many,CASSFNSNNEQFF,TGTGCCAGCAGTTTCAACTCTAACAATGAGCAGTTCTTC
TRBV12-3/TRBV12-4,TRBJ1-3,.,many,CASILGGSGNTIYF,TGTGCCAGCATCCTGGGGGGTTCTGGAAACACCATATATTTT
TRBV5-5,TRBJ2-4,.,few,CASSWQDLAKNIQYF,TGTGCCAGCAGCTGGCAGGACCTAGCCAAAAACATTCAGTACTTC
TRBV28,TRBJ1-1,.,many,CASGAGTRNTEAFF,TGTGCCAGCGGGGCCGGGACTCGGAACACTGAAGCTTTCTTT
TRBV2,TRBJ2-1,TRBD2,many,CASSDGLAGNEQFF,TGTGCCAGCAGTGATGGACTAGCGGGAAATGAGCAGTTCTTC
TRBV28,TRBJ2-2,.,few,CASSLRPLTGELFF,TGTGCCAGCAGTTTAAGACCCCTCACCGGGGAGCTGTTTTTT
TRBV7-3,TRBJ2-5,.,few,CASSLQGRGQETQYF,TGTGCCAGCAGCTTGCAAGGGAGAGGCCAAGAGACCCAGTACTTC
TRBV29-1,TRBJ1-5,TRBD1,many,CSVRTGGYDQPQHF,TGCAGCGTCCGGACAGGGGGCTACGATCAGCCCCAGCATTTT
TRBV6-6,TRBJ2-7,TRBD1,many,CASSGGTGGRDEQYF,TGTGCCAGCAGTGGCGGGACAGGGGGCCGAGACGAGCAGTACTTC
TRBV18,TRBJ2-2,.,.,CASSPPGTGHTGELFF,TGTGCCAGCTCACCTCCCGGGACCGGACACACCGGGGAGCTGTTTTTT
TRBV5-1,TRBJ2-5,.,many,CASREGQETQYF,TGCGCCAGCAGGGAAGGCCAAGAGACCCAGTACTTC
TRBV11-3,TRBJ2-1,.,.,CASSPGNNEQFF,TGTGCCAGCAGTCCCGGGAACAATGAGCAGTTCTTC
TRBV7-7,TRBJ2-7,TRBD2,few,CASSSPSLAGTYEQYF,TGTGCCAGCAGCTCCCCAAGCTTAGCGGGAACCTACGAGCAGTACTTC